The clone carrying this TCR beta chain was seen a handful of times. Trimming took 7 bases from V and 7 from J; bases not matched to a gene: 8. The CDR3 length is 14 residues. The germline CDR1 and CDR2 sequences are SQVTM and ANQGSEA. The table came from immunoSEQ multiplex PCR; TCRdb's copy has only in-frame clones and leaves some out. The repertoire consists of some 500,000 clones, with 70% to 80% occurring once and the leading ten covering less than 15%. This specimen belongs to a study of shared clonotypes between healthy human individuals. The study used 100 million or so PBMCs per unsorted sample for genomic DNA.

The sequencing input was PBMCs. V usage is TRBV29-1 and J usage is TRBJ2-1, with 12 bases fitting TRBD2. The TCR comes from a middle-aged woman in good health. Some clones in this sample may be carry-over from other donors' samples. The CDR3 spells CSASGTSGQNEQFF. The CDR3 bases are TGCAGCGCTTCGGGGACTAGCGGGCAGAATGAGCAGTTCTTC.